The 18 T cell receptor beta chains below were found in one sample sequenced in a study of identical twins (dated by TCRdb to between 2015 and 2016). The library was obtained by 5' RACE. Sequenced using an Illumina HiSeq 2000. Using fastp at Q25 and MiXCR, TCRdb reprocessed the public reads and kept productive beta chains. Rows merge per CDR3 protein into single entries with the most common DNA and genes. The sample contains fewer than 900,000 distinct CDR3 sequences, 21% of them found a single time. Clones ranked in the top ten supply around 4.5% of the sample. The same data also contributed to another study, on T cells expressing NK-cell markers.

Sequencing used PBMCs. All receptors come from a woman between 18 and 29 years old in good health.

This clonotype showed up many times. The J gene is TRBJ1-5, the V gene TRBV12-3 or TRBV12-4, with D possibly TRBD1 on 5 matching bases. V shed 1 base and J shed 8 bases, with 9 bases lying between them. The CDR3 spans 13 residues. The CDR3, as DNA: TGTGCCAGCAGTTTAGAGGAAGGGGAGCCCCAGCATTTT. Amino acid sequence: CASSLEEGEPQHF.

In this sample, this clonotype turned up a few times. V is TRBV20-1 and J is TRBJ1-2, with 11 bases matching TRBD1. Looked up from germline, CDR1 is DFQATT and CDR2 is SNEGSKA (reference sequence). The CDR3 extends over 12 amino acids. J lost 8 bases, V lost 3 bases, and 2 bases had no gene match. In DNA form, the CDR3 reads TGCAGTGCTAGGGGACAGGGGGAAGGCTACACCTTC. Translating it yields CSARGQGEGYTF.

This clonotype was seen many times. The chain has TRBV10-3 and TRBJ2-7; D gene ambiguous. The V and J ends lost 2 bases and 3 bases respectively, with 5 bases between them. The CDR3 length is 12 residues. Per the germline V gene, CDR1 is ENHRY and CDR2 is SYGVKD. CDR3 sequence (DNA): TGTGCCATCAGTGAGGAGATCTACGAGCAGTACTTC. Translated, it gives CAISEEIYEQYF.

In its sample, this clonotype was seen a few times. This rearrangement joins TRBV5-1 to TRBJ1-4; possible D gene TRBD1, 5 bases. Between the trimmed V and J ends, which lost 0 bases and 4 bases, there was a span of 13 bases. The germline V gene encodes CDR1 SGHRS and CDR2 YFSETQ. This CDR3 has 16 amino acids. In nucleotides, the CDR3 is TGCGCCAGCAGCTTGGGTCTGGAGGGGCTTAATGAAAAACTGTTTTTT. Protein sequence: CASSLGLEGLNEKLFF.

This clonotype occurred once. This sequence joins TRBV20-1 and TRBJ1-3, with 8 bases matching TRBD1. V shed 6 bases, J shed 1 base, and the junction held 5 bases outside the gene matches. Germline V gene data show CDR1 as DFQATT and CDR2 as SNEGSKA (reference sequence). The CDR3 totals 14 residues. The DNA for the CDR3 is TGCAGTGCCCCGGACAGGGAGTCTGGAAACACCATATATTTT. This gives the protein CSAPDRESGNTIYF.

This chain links TRBV20-1 with TRBJ1-2; tentative D call: TRBD1 (5 bases). V lost 6 bases and J 3 bases, leaving 14 bases between the germline ends. The germline V gene encodes CDR1 DFQATT and CDR2 SNEGSKA (reference sequence). The CDR3 covers 13 residues. DNA of the CDR3: TGCAGTGCCTCCAAAGACAGATACTATGGCTACACCTTC. Translation gives CSASKDRYYGYTF.

V usage is TRBV20-1 and J usage is TRBJ2-6, with D unclear. V was clipped by 4 bases and J by 0 bases, with 4 bases between them. The CDR3 length is 13 residues. CDR1 and CDR2 (germline): DFQATT, SNEGSKA (reference sequence). The CDR3 is CSATGSGANVLTF. DNA for the CDR3: TGCAGTGCTACCGGCTCTGGGGCCAACGTCCTGACTTTC.

In this sample, this clonotype turned up many times. This chain uses TRBV6-5 with TRBJ2-1, with TRBD1 as a possible D gene (6 bases). V was pared by 3 bases and J by 8 bases, with 14 bases between. Germline CDR1 reads MNHEY; CDR2 reads SVGAGI. The CDR3 is made up of 14 amino acids. CDR3 protein: CASSYTHEGDEQFF. In nucleotides, the CDR3 is TGTGCCAGCAGTTATACCCACGAGGGGGATGAGCAGTTCTTC.

This clonotype was found many times. This chain uses TRBV12-3 or TRBV12-4 with TRBJ2-1; D uncertain. Trimming stripped 3 bases from V and 7 bases from J, with 10 bases between. CDR3 length: 13 residues. CDR3 coding DNA: TGTGCCAGCAGTTTTTCAGGTGGGAATGAGCAGTTCTTC. It specifies CASSFSGGNEQFF.

The chain links TRBV25-1 to TRBJ2-7; 9 nucleotides line up with TRBD2. Trimming removed 1 base from V and 4 bases from J; junction bases left unmatched: 14. The germline CDR1 and CDR2 sequences are MGHDK and SYGVNS. The CDR3 covers 18 residues. The CDR3 here is CASSESPLISGRRYEQYF. The CDR3 DNA sequence: TGTGCCAGCAGTGAATCCCCGCTGATTAGCGGGAGACGGTACGAGCAGTACTTC.

Ten or more counts support this clonotype. V usage is TRBV12-3 or TRBV12-4 and J usage is TRBJ2-5, with 9 bases identical to TRBD1. V shed 6 bases, J shed 2 bases, and the junction held 4 bases outside the gene matches. CDR3 size: 14 residues. CDR3 sequence: CASSGTGLQETQYF. The CDR3 DNA sequence: TGTGCCAGCAGCGGGACAGGGTTACAAGAGACCCAGTACTTC.

This clonotype has a handful of counts. The chain joins TRBV6-1 to TRBJ2-2; possibly TRBD2 for D (6 bases). CDR3 size: 14 residues. V lost 10 bases and J 4 bases, leaving 16 bases between the germline ends. Per the germline V gene, CDR1 is MNHNS and CDR2 is SASEGT. CDR3 nucleotides: TGTGCCACCTCCCAAGCGGGCCTCACCGGGGAGCTGTTTTTT. It is translated as CATSQAGLTGELFF.

J is TRBJ1-2 and V is TRBV6-2 or TRBV6-3, with 7 bases aligning to TRBD1. The CDR3 has 15 residues. Losses at the gene ends were 7 bases for V and 3 bases for J; bases not matched to a gene: 11. Germline CDR1 reads MNHEY; CDR2 reads SVGEGT. CDR3 nucleotides: TGTGCCAGCACCTCTCGGACAGGAGCCTACTATGGCTACACCTTC. Translation: CASTSRTGAYYGYTF.

A few counts support this clonotype. The chain combines TRBV5-1 with TRBJ2-1; unclear D gene. CDR1 and CDR2 from the germline V gene are SGHRS and YFSETQ. This CDR3 is built from 16 residues. Trimming pared 4 bases from V and 1 base from J, leaving 15 bases between. The CDR3 sequence: CASSNSPGGSYNEQFF. The DNA for the CDR3 is TGCGCCAGCAGCAATAGCCCGGGTGGATCCTACAATGAGCAGTTCTTC.

This clonotype was seen only a few times. The V and J genes are TRBV12-3 or TRBV12-4 and TRBJ1-1; TRBD1 agrees at 7 bases. Losses at the gene ends were 2 bases for V and 4 bases for J; bases not matched to a gene: 7. The CDR3 sequence is 15 residues long. CDR3 sequence: CASSLKGGGITEAFF. Here the CDR3 DNA reads TGTGCCAGCAGTTTAAAGGGAGGGGGCATCACTGAAGCTTTCTTT.

In its sample, this clonotype was seen a few times. The chain carries TRBV20-1 and TRBJ2-2; D gene ambiguous. Germline-derived CDR1 and CDR2 are DFQATT and SNEGSKA (reference sequence). This CDR3 contains 15 residues. The ends were cut back, 6 bases at V and 0 bases at J, with 14 bases in the middle. CDR3 protein: CSASRQIANTGELFF. The CDR3 DNA reads as TGCAGTGCCAGCCGCCAAATCGCGAACACCGGGGAGCTGTTTTTT.

The CDR3 loop is CASSSGGTGGWETQYF. In DNA form, the CDR3 reads TGTGCCAGCAGCTCCGGGGGGACAGGGGGCTGGGAGACCCAGTACTTC. This rearrangement joins TRBV7-2 to TRBJ2-5; 12 bases are a match to TRBD1. CDR1 SGHTA and CDR2 FQGNSA come from the germline V gene. The CDR3 covers 16 residues. After removal of 4 bases from V and 5 bases from J, the junction contained 8 bases not matched to a gene.

The chain carries TRBV11-3 and TRBJ1-2; D not resolved. CDR1 is SGHNT and CDR2 is YENEEA in the germline V gene. Trimming shortened V by 4 bases and J by 7 bases, and 16 bases separated the two germline ends. The CDR3 length is 14 residues. The CDR3 DNA reads TGTGCCAGCAGCTCCCCCCTAAAGGAATCTGGCTACACCTTC. This gives the protein CASSSPLKESGYTF.